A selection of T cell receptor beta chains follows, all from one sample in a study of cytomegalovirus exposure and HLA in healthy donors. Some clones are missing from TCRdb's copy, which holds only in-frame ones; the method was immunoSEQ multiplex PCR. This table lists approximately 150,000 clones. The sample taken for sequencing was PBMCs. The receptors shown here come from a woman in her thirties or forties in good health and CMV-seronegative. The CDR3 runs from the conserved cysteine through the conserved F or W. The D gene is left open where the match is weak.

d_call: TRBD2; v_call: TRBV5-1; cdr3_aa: CASSPGTSGYQETQYF
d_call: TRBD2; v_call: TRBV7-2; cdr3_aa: CASSPGLAEGGTQYF
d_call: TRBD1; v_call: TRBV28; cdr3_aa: CASRLTGFGYTF
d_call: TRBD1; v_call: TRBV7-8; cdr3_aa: CASSFGTGGYTF
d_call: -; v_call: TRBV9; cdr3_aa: CASSGAGSVNSPLHF
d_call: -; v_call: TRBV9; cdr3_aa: CASSVGVMQETQYF
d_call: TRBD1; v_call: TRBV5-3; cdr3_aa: CARSPRDRANYGYTF
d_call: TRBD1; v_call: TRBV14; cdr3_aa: CASSQTGGVGYTF
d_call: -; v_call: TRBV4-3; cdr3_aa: CASSQEAGAKTEAFF
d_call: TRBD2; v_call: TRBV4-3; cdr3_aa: CASSQNGGGAPDTQYF
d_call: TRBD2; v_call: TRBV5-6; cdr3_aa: CASSLSGGAGETQYF
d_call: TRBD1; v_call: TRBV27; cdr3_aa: CASSASRGQVTDTQYF
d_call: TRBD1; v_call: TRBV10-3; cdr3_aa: CAISPTGDEQYF
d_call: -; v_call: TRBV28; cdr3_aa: CASIGLDTQYF
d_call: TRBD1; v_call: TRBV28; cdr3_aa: CASRPLTGAFSGNTIYF
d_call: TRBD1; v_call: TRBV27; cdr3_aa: CASSPKTGGWDEKLFF
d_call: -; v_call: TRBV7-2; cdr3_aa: CASSAQGGYGYTF
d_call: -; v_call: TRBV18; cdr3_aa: CASSPTAGSQPQHF
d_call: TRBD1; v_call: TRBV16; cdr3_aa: CASSPSQGAREKLFF
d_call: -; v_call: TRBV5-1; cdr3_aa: CASSLAGVVNNEQFF
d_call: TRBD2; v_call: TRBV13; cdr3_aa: CASSLAGGLFKADTQYF
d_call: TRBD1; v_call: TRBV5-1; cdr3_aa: CATNPGQGIDTQYF
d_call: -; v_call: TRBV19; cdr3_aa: CASSLGYRTDKETQYF